The present T cell receptor (beta chain) was sequenced within a study of cytomegalovirus exposure and HLA in healthy donors. Study results and caveats: As confirmed in vitro, a few CMV-associated chains were specific for CMV antigens. Listed as cytomegalovirus-associated were 164 TCR beta chains.

As to this clone: Its cognate antigen is unknown.

Germline V gives CDR1 LNHDA, CDR2 SQIVND (reference sequence). V lost 4 bases, J lost 0 bases, and 13 bases lay in between. CDR3 length: 16 residues. Primers: 60 Vbeta forward and 13 Jbeta reverse. Per the authors' pipeline: About 10 million shared chains were among some 75 million unique TCR beta chains counted in a later analysis. The assay was immunoSEQ multiplex PCR, and TCRdb's table has in-frame clones only and misses some. The DNA was the basis for D and trimming; V, J and clone size are from that table. The sample shows about 140,000 clones, 77% of them seen only once. The chain employs TRBV19 and TRBJ1-3; D may be TRBD1 (6 bases). This receptor was obtained from a female donor in good health and CMV-seronegative. The sequenced sample consisted of PBMCs. The CDR3 bases are TGTGCCAGTAGTAGTAGGACAGCCAGCTCTGGAAACACCATATATTTT. It encodes CASSSRTASSGNTIYF.